This entry concerns a single T cell receptor beta chain. Its antigen is not known. Axillary draining lymph nodes of breast cancer patients supplied the node samples. The data were taken from a study of breast tumors, draining lymph nodes, adjacent tissues. Trimming stripped 3 bases from V and 5 bases from J, with 10 bases between. The CDR3 is 13 amino acids. Germline CDR1 MDHEN, CDR2 SYDVKM. From the multiplex PCR reads, TCRdb called clonotypes with MiXCR, one entry per CDR3 protein. Of under 150,000 distinct CDR3 sequences in the sample, 21% were seen once. Study results and limitations: Findings are consistent with lymph node origin and intratumoral expansion of most tumor T cells. Tumor T cell lymph node origin was a supported hypothesis, not proven. Compared with lymph nodes, tumors were less diverse; compared with nontumor tissue, more. Compared with basal-like, luminal-like tumors shared significantly more repertoire with nontumor tissue.

The sequence was collected from a female donor with breast cancer. Some clones in this sample may be carry-over from other donors' samples. V gene TRBV28 combines with J gene TRBJ2-5, with D possibly matching TRBD1 (5 bases). The sequencing sample was made of axillary lymph node tissue. CDR3 protein: CASSLVRQETQYF. The CDR3, as DNA: TGTGCCAGCAGTTTGGTGCGACAGGAGACCCAGTACTTC.